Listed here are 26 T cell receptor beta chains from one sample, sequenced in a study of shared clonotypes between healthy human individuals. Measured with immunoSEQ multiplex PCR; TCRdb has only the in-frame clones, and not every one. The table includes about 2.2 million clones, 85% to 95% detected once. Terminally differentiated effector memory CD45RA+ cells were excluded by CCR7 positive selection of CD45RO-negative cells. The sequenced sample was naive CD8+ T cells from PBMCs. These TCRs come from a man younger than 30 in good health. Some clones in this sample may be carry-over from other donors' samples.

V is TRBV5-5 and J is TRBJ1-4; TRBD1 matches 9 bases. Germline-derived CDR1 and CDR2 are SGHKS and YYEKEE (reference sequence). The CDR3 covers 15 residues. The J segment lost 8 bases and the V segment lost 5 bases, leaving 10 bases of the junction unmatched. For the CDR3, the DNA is TGTGCCAGCAGTTTTTCCGGGACAGGGTGGGAAAAACTGTTTTTT. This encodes CASSFSGTGWEKLFF.

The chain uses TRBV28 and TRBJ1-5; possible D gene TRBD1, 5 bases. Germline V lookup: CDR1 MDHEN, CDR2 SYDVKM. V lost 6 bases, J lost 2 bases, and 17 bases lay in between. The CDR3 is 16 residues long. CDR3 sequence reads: CASSSSIGVGNQPQHF. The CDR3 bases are TGTGCCAGCAGCTCCTCCATAGGGGTGGGCAATCAGCCCCAGCATTTT.

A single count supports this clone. The CDR3 loop reads CASSPGGLAVHEQYF. The CDR3 DNA follows: TGTGCCAGCAGCCCTGGGGGACTAGCAGTCCACGAGCAGTACTTC. The rearrangement links TRBV9 to TRBJ2-7; 9 nucleotides line up with TRBD2. This CDR3 has 15 residues. The germline CDR1 and CDR2 sequences are SGDLS and YYNGEE. The junction had 10 bases not matched to a gene; V was cut back by 4 bases and J by 5 bases. Filled out from reference TRBV9 and TRBJ2-7, the complete variable domain reads DSGVTQTPKHLITATGQRVTLRCSPRSGDLSVYWYQQSLDQGLQFLIQYYNGEERAKGNILERFSAQQFPDLHSELNLSSLELGDSALYFCASSPGGLAVHEQYFGPGTRLTVT.

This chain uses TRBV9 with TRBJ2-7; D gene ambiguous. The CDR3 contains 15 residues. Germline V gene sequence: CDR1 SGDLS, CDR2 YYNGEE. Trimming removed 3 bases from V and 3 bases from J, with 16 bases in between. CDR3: CASSGRLGPDYEQYF. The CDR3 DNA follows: TGTGCCAGCAGCGGCCGACTCGGACCAGACTACGAGCAGTACTTC.

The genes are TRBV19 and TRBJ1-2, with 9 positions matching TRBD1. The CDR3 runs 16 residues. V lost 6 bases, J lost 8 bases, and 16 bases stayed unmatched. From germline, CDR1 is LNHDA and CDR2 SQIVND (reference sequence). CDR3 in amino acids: CASSAFLGGQGYGYTF. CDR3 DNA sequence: TGTGCCAGTAGCGCATTCCTAGGGGGACAGGGCTACGGCTACACCTTC.

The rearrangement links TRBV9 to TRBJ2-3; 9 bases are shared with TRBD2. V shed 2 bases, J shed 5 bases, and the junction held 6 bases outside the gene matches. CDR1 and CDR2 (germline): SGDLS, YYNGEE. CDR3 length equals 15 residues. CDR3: CASSVGGRAIDTQYF. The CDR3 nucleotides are TGTGCCAGCAGCGTCGGCGGGAGGGCCATAGATACGCAGTATTTT.

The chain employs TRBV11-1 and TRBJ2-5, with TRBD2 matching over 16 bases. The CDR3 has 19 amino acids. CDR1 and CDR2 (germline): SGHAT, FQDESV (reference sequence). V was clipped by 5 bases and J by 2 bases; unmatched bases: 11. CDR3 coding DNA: TGTGCCAGCAGCCTAGGCAAGGGACTAGCGGGAGGGCCTCAAGAGACCCAGTACTTC. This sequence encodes CASSLGKGLAGGPQETQYF.

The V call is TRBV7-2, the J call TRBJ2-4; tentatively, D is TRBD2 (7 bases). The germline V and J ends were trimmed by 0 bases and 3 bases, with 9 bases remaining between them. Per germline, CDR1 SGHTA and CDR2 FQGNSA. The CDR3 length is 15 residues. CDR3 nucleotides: TGTGCCAGCAGCTTAGCGCGGGGGCTCAAAAACATTCAGTACTTC. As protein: CASSLARGLKNIQYF.

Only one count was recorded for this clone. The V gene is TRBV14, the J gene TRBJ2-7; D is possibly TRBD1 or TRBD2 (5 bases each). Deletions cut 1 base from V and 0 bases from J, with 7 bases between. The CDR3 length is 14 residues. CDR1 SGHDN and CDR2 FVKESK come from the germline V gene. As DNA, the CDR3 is TGTGCCAGCAGCCAAGGGGGGTTCTCCTACGAGCAGTACTTC. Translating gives CASSQGGFSYEQYF.

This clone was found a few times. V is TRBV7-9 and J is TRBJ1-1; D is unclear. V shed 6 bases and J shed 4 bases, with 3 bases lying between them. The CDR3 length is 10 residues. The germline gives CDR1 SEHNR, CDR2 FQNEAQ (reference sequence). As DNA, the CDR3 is TGTGCCAGCAGTGGCACTGAAGCTTTCTTT. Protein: CASSGTEAFF.

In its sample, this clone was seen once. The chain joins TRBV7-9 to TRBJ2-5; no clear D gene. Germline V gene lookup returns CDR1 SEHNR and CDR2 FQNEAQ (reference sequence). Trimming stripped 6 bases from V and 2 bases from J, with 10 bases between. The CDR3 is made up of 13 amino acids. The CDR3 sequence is CASRQGRQETQYF. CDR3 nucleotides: TGTGCCAGCAGACAAGGACGGCAAGAGACCCAGTACTTC.

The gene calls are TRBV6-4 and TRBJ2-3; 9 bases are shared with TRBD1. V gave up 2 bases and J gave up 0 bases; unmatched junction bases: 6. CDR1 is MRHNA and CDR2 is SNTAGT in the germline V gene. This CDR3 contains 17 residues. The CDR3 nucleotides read TGTGCCAGCAGTGACGGACCGGACAGGGGAAGCACAGATACGCAGTATTTT. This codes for CASSDGPDRGSTDTQYF.

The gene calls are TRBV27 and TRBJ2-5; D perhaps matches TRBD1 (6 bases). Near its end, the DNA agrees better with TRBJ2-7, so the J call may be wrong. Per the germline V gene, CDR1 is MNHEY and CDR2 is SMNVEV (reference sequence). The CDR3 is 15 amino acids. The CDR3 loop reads CASSPRRGRSYEQYF. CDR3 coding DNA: TGTGCCAGCAGCCCTCGCAGGGGTCGGTCCTACGAGCAGTACTTC.

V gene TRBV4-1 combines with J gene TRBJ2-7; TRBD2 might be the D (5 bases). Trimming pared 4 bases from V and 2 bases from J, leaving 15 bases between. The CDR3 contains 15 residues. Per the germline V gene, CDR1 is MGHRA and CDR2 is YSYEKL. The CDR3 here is CASSLSLGGAYEQYF. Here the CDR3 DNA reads TGCGCCAGCAGCCTCTCCCTAGGAGGAGCCTACGAGCAGTACTTC.

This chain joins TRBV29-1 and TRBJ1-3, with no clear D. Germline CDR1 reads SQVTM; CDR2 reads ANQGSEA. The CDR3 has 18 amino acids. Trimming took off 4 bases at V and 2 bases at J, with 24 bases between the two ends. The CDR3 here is CSVVSVGTGWFAGNTIYF. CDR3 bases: TGCAGCGTTGTGAGTGTGGGAACCGGGTGGTTCGCTGGAAACACCATATATTTT.

The CDR3 reads CASSIDLEDYNEQFF. DNA of the CDR3: TGTGCCAGTAGTATAGATCTAGAGGATTACAATGAGCAGTTCTTC. The rearrangement joins TRBV19 to TRBJ2-1; D gene ambiguous. V was clipped by 0 bases and J by 4 bases, with 10 bases between them. Looked up from germline, CDR1 is LNHDA and CDR2 is SQIVND (reference sequence). The CDR3 sequence is 15 residues long.

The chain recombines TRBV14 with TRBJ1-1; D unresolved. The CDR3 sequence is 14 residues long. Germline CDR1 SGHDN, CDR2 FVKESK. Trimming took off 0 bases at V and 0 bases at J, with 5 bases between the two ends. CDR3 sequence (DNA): TGTGCCAGCAGCCAAGAAGTAATGAACACTGAAGCTTTCTTT. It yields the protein CASSQEVMNTEAFF.

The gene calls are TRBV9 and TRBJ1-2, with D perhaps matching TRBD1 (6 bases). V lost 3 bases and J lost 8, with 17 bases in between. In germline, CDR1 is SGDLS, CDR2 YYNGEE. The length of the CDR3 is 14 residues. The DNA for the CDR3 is TGTGCCAGCAGCGCAACTACAACAGGGTACGGCTACACCTTC. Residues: CASSATTTGYGYTF.

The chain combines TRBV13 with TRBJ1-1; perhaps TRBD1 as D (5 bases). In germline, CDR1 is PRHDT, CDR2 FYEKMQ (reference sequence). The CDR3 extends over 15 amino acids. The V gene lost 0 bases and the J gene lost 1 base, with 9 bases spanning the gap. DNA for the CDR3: TGTGCCAGCAGCTTAGGCCTAACAGGGAACACTGAAGCTTTCTTT. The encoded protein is CASSLGLTGNTEAFF.

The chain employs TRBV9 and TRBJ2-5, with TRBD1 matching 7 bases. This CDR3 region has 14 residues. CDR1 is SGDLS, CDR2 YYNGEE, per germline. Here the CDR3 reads CASSQTGVRETQYF. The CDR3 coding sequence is TGTGCTTCGAGCCAAACAGGGGTTCGAGAGACCCAGTACTTC.

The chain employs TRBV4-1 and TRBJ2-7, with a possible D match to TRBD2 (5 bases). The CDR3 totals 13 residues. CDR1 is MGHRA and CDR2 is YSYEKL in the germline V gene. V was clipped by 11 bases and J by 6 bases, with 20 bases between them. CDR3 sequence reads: CASQARGEGEQYF. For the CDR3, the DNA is TGCGCCTCCCAAGCTCGGGGAGAGGGCGAGCAGTACTTC.

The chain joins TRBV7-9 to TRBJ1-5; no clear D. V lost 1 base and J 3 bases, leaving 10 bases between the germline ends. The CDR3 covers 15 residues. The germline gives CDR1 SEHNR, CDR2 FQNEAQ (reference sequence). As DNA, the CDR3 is TGTGCCAGCAGCTTAGTTGGGGTCCACAATCAGCCCCAGCATTTT. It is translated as CASSLVGVHNQPQHF.

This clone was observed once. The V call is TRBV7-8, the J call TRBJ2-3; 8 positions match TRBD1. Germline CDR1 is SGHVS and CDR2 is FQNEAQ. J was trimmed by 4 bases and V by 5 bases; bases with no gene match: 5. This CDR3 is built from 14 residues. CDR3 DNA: TGTGCCAGCAGCCGACAGGGGAGGCCAGATACGCAGTATTTT. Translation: CASSRQGRPDTQYF.

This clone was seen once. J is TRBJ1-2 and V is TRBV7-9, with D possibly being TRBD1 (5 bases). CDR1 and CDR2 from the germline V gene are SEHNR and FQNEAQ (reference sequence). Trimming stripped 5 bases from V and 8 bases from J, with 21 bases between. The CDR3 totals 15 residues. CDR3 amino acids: CASSPKGSGVEGYTF. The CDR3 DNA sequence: TGTGCCAGCAGCCCCAAGGGGTCGGGGGTAGAAGGCTACACCTTC. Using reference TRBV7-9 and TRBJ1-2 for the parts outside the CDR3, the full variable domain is DTGVSQNPRHKITKRGQNVTFRCDPISEHNRLYWYRQTLGQGPEFLTYFQNEAQLEKSRLLSDRFSAERPKGSFSTLEIQRTEQGDSAMYLCASSPKGSGVEGYTFGSGTRLTVV.

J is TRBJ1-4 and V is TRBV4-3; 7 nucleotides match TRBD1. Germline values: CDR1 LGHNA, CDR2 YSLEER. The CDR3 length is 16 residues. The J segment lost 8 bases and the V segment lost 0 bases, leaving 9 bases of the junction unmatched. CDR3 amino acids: CASSQEGVQGYEKLFF. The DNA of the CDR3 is TGCGCCAGCAGCCAAGAGGGGGTACAGGGGTACGAAAAACTGTTTTTT.

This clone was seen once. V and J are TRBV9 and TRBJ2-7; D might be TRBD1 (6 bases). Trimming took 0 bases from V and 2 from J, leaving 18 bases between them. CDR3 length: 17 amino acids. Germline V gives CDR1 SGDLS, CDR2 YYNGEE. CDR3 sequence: CASSVAGGGGVTYEQYF. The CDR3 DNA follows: TGTGCCAGCAGCGTAGCTGGAGGTGGGGGCGTAACCTACGAGCAGTACTTC.